This T cell receptor beta chain was identified during a study of blood T cell repertoires in COVID-19. Study as a whole: The cDNA or gDNA used as material had been derived from T cells, B-cell-depleted T cells, or PBMCs.

TCRdb's table, derived via immunoSEQ multiplex PCR, lists solely in-frame clones and lacks some. Of 65,000 to 90,000 clones in the sample, about 90% are singletons; the top ten hold 3%. The CDR3 sequence is 12 residues long. Germline V CDR1 and CDR2: PRHDT, FYEKMQ (reference sequence). J lost 4 bases, V lost 8 bases, and 0 bases had no gene match. The chain combines TRBV13 with TRBJ1-2; 11 bases are a match to TRBD1. This receptor was identified in a woman in her fifties or sixties with active or convalescent COVID-19. The sequenced sample was peripheral blood. The CDR3 sequence is CASGQGAYGYTF. CDR3 sequence (DNA): TGTGCCAGCGGACAGGGGGCCTATGGCTACACCTTC.